The 2 T cell receptor beta chains below were found in one sample sequenced in a study of CD8 T cells in ankylosing spondylitis. Study-wide findings and caveats: What seemed typical of ankylosing spondylitis blood was a TCR beta motif built from eight highly homologous variants.

What these receptors recognize is not known. TCRdb re-derived calls from the 5' RACE reads in MiXCR, one entry per CDR3 protein. The sample shows some 200,000 distinct CDR3 sequences, about 7.3% of them seen only once. Sequenced sample: blood, either unsorted or a sorted T cell fraction (not recorded which). These receptors were taken from a male donor with ankylosing spondylitis.

Many counts were recorded for this clonotype. This chain uses TRBV5-1 with TRBJ1-3, with D unclear. V was trimmed by 5 bases and J by 0 bases, leaving 6 bases between them. Per the germline V gene, CDR1 is SGHRS and CDR2 is YFSETQ. This CDR3 spans 13 amino acids. CDR3 sequence (DNA): TGCGCCAGCAGGTTGAACTCTGGAAACACCATATATTTT. Amino acid sequence: CASRLNSGNTIYF. Supplemented by reference TRBV5-1 and TRBJ1-3, the full variable domain reads KAGVTQTPRYLIKTRGQQVTLSCSPISGHRSVSWYQQTPGQGLQFLFEYFSETQRNKGNFPGRFSGRQFSNSRSEMNVSTLELGDSALYLCASRLNSGNTIYFGEGSWLTVV.

There are many counts of this clonotype. The CDR3 loop reads CASSYSGTNEQFF. In nucleotides, the CDR3 is TGTGCCAGCAGTTACTCCGGGACCAATGAGCAGTTCTTC. V usage is TRBV6-6 and J usage is TRBJ2-1; D possibly matches TRBD1 or TRBD2 (5 bases each). Germline V CDR1 and CDR2: MNHNY, SVGAGI (reference sequence). V shed 0 bases and J shed 6 bases, with 6 bases lying between them. The length of the CDR3 is 13 residues.